This is a list of T cell receptor beta chains from one sample in a study of CD8 T cells in Susac syndrome. TCRdb used MiXCR to reprocess the immunoSEQ multiplex PCR reads, holding one entry per CDR3 protein. In the table there are around 130,000 distinct CDR3 sequences, around nine tenths of which are singletons. Sequenced input: CD8+ T cells from PBMCs. These receptors were collected from a human donor with multiple sclerosis. Both conserved end residues are part of each CDR3. The D gene is left open where the match is weak. Size tells how often a clone was seen (once, few, many) or the class of an expanded clone, and some rows leave it out.

>once|TRBV27|TRBJ2-7|TRBD1
CASSPYSGTVPYEQYF
TGTGCCAGCAGTCCTTACTCCGGGACAGTCCCCTACGAGCAGTACTTC
>-|TRBV30|TRBJ2-1|-
CAWDDGGGYNEQFF
TGTGCCTGGGATGACGGTGGAGGTTACAATGAGCAGTTCTTC
>once|TRBV30|TRBJ2-1|-
CAWRYAGNEQFF
TGTGCCTGGAGGTACGCGGGCAATGAGCAGTTCTTC
>-|TRBV27|TRBJ1-2|-
CASSSGRYGYTF
TGTGCCAGCAGTTCGGGCCGATATGGCTACACCTTC
>-|TRBV12-3/TRBV12-4|TRBJ2-3|-
CASTPGVMTQYF
TGTGCCAGCACTCCCGGAGTAATGACGCAGTATTTT
>-|TRBV6-2/TRBV6-3|TRBJ2-5|-
CASSTYGGQETQYF
TGTGCCAGCAGCACCTATGGCGGACAAGAGACCCAGTACTTC
>few|TRBV7-9|TRBJ2-7|TRBD1
CASSGTVSYEQYF
TGTGCCAGCAGCGGGACAGTTTCCTACGAGCAGTACTTC
>-|TRBV4-3|TRBJ2-1|-
CASSLGALSYNEQFF
TGCGCCAGCAGCCTGGGGGCTCTATCCTACAATGAGCAGTTCTTC
>-|TRBV6-5|TRBJ2-7|-
CASSQRSLDAQYF
TGTGCCAGCAGCCAACGGAGTTTAGACGCGCAGTACTTC
>-|TRBV28|TRBJ2-2|-
CASSLSRLGELFF
TGTGCCAGCAGTTTAAGCCGCCTCGGGGAGCTGTTTTTT
>-|TRBV7-9|TRBJ2-5|-
CASSFDSQETQYF
TGTGCCAGCAGCTTTGACAGCCAAGAGACCCAGTACTTC
>-|TRBV6-1|TRBJ2-1|-
CATSQGRNSYNEQFF
TGTGCCACCTCCCAGGGGAGGAATTCCTACAATGAGCAGTTCTTC
>-|TRBV11-1|TRBJ2-2|-
CASQSAGAGELFF
TGTGCCAGCCAATCGGCAGGGGCCGGGGAGCTGTTTTTT
>-|TRBV7-9|TRBJ2-1|TRBD2
CASSSATSGGPIEQFF
TGTGCCAGCAGCTCAGCCACTAGCGGGGGCCCGATCGAGCAGTTCTTC
>-|TRBV5-1|TRBJ2-5|-
CASSLAPAELPETQYF
TGCGCCAGCAGCTTGGCCCCTGCAGAGCTTCCAGAGACCCAGTACTTC